This TCR beta chain came from a study of regulatory T cells in long-lasting Graves disease. Study-level findings and limits: Thyroid tissue went unstudied; only peripheral blood was examined.

Time point described: newly diagnosed GD, antithyroid drugs for less than 3 months. Making the TCR library involved RNA that had been extracted from PBMCs. This clonotype was recorded a few times. The target antigen is unknown. Assembly of TCR beta libraries relied on iRepertoire HTBI primers together with Arm-PCR of CDR3 regions. TCRdb ran MiXCR on the multiplex PCR reads and lists one entry per CDR3 protein. There are hundreds of thousands of distinct CDR3 sequences in the sample; roughly 15% occur only once, and 18% lies in the top ten. Germline CDR1 and CDR2: DFQATT and SNEGSKA (reference sequence). The CDR3 spans 15 residues. The V end was cut by 0 bases, the J end by 5 bases, with 16 bases between. This sample also belongs to another study, concerning T cells in Graves' hyperthyroidism and ophthalmopathy.

The chain combines TRBV20-1 with TRBJ2-5; tentative D call: TRBD1 (6 bases). Here the sequenced sample was peripheral blood mononuclear cells (PBMCs), taken at new diagnosis, from a patient treated with antithyroid drugs. The TCR was taken from a woman in her thirties with Graves disease. The DNA for the CDR3 is TGCAGTGCTAGAGATGGGGGACACCCGCGGGAGACCCAGTACTTC. Encoded protein: CSARDGGHPRETQYF.